Listed here is a single TCR beta chain. Its antigen remains unknown. The table came from immunoSEQ multiplex PCR; TCRdb's copy has only in-frame clones and leaves some out. This repertoire shows more than 15,000 clones, 86% found once; its top ten account for approximately 12%. This specimen belongs to a study of OX40 agonist ivuxolimab in advanced cancers. Turning to the study itself: Hepatocellular carcinoma, melanoma, renal cell or head and neck cancer occurred in dose-escalation patients. Findings and limits, study-wide: Some nonresponders additionally presented with little normalized T-cell clonal expansion. Those patients achieving a partial response at 0.1-3.0 mg/kg showed among the lowest clonal expansion.

Germline V CDR1 and CDR2: MNHEY, SMNVEV (reference sequence). The V end was cut by 2 bases, the J end by 7 bases, with 8 bases between. The length of the CDR3 is 12 residues. The sequences come from CD4+ or CD8+ T cells sorted from blood, collected in a trial of the OX40 agonist ivuxolimab. The rearrangement links TRBV27 to TRBJ1-1; D uncertain. This TCR was recovered from an adult with an advanced solid tumor such as melanoma, head and neck, liver or kidney cancer. CDR3 amino acids: CASSLIGDEAFF. The CDR3 nucleotides are TGTGCCAGCAGTTTAATTGGCGATGAAGCTTTCTTT.